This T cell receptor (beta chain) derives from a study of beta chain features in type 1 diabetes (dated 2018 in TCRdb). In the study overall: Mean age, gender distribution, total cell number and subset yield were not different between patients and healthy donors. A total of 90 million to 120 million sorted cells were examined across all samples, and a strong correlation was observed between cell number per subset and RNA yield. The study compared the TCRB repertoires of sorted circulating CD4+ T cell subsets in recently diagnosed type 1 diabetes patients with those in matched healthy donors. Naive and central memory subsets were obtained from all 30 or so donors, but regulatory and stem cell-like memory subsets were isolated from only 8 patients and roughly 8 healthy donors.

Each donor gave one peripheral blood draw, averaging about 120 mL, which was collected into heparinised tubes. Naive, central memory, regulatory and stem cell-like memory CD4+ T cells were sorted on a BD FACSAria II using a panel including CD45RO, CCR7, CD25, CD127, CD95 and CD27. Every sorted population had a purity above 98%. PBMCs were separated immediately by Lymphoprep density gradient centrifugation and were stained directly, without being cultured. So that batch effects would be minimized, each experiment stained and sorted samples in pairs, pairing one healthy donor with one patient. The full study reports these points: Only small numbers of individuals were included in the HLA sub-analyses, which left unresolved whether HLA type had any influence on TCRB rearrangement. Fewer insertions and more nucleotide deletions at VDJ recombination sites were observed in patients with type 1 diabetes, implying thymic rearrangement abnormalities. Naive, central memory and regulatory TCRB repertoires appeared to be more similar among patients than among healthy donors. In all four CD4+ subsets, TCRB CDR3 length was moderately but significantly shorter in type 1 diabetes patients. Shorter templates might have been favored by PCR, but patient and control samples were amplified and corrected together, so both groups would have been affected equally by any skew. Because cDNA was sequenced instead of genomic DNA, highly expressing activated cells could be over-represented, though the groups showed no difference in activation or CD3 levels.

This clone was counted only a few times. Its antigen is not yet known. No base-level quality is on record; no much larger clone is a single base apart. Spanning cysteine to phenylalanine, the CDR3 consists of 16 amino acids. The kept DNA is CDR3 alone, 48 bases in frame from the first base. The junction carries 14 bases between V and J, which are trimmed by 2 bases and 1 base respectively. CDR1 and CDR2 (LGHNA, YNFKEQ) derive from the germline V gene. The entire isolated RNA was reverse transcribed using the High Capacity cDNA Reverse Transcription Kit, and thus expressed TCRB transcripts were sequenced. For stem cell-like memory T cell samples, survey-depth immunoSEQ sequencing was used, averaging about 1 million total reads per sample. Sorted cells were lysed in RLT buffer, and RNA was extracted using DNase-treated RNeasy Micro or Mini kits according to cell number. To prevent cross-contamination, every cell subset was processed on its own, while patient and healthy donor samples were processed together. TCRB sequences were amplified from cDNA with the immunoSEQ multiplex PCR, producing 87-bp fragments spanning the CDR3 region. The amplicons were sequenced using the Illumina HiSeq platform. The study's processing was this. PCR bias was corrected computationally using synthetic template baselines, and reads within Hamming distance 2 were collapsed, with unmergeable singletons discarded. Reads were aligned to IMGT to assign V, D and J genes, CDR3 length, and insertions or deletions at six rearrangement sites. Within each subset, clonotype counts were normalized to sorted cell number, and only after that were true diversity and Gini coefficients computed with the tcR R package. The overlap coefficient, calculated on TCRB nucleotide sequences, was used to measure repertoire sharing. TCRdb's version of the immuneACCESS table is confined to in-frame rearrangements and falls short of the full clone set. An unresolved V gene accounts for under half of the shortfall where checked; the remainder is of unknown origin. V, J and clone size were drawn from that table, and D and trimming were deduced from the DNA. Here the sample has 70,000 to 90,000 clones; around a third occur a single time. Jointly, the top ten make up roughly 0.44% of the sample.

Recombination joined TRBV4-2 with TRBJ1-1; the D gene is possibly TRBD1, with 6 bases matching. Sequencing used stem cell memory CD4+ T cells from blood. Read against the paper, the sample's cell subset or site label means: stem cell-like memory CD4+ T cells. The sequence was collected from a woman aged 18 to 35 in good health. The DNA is TGTGCCAGCAGCCAAACAACAGGGAGACAGAACACTGAAGCTTTCTTT. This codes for CASSQTTGRQNTEAFF.